The sequence of this TCR beta chain was determined in a study of blood T cells in healthy people across ages. A sample-barcoded 5' primer and a J-beta primer mix were used in a second PCR of about 6 to 11 cycles. One entry per CDR3 protein, called by TCRdb with MiXCR from the 5' RACE reads. Altogether 650,000 to 800,000 distinct CDR3 sequences are present, around 43% being singletons, with the ten largest covering 15% to 25%. The CDR3 spans 14 residues. After removal of 6 bases from V and 3 bases from J, the junction contained 4 bases not matched to a gene. The germline gives CDR1 DFQATT, CDR2 SNEGSKA (reference sequence).

The chain recombines TRBV20-1 with TRBJ1-3; TRBD1 aligns across 11 bases. The receptor was derived from a man in his sixties in good health. The sample taken for sequencing was blood. CDR3: CSAGQGANGNTIYF. CDR3 bases: TGCAGTGCAGGACAGGGGGCAAATGGAAACACCATATATTTT.